One and the same sample provided the 30 T cell receptor beta chains below, sequenced in a study of blood T cell repertoires in COVID-19. Only in-frame clones appear in the TCRdb table, and some are missing; sequencing was by immunoSEQ multiplex PCR. Of 140,000 to 150,000 clones in the sample, around four fifths are singletons; the top ten hold approximately 2.7%. The sample was peripheral blood. The receptor set was obtained from a woman aged 40 to 50 with active or convalescent COVID-19.

CDR3 nucleotide sequence: TGTGCCAGCAGACAAACAGGGGTCTATGGCTACACCTTC. Translated: CASRQTGVYGYTF. The chain uses TRBV7-2 and TRBJ1-2; TRBD1 matches at 7 bases. From germline, CDR1 is SGHTA and CDR2 FQGNSA. The CDR3 runs to 13 residues. Unmatched junction bases numbered 5, after V lost 6 bases and J lost 4 bases. The whole variable domain, remainder taken from reference TRBV7-2 and TRBJ1-2, is GAGVSQSPSNKVTEKGKDVELRCDPISGHTALYWYRQSLGQGLEFLIYFQGNSAPDKSGLPSDRFSAERTGGSVSTLTIQRTQQEDSAVYLCASRQTGVYGYTFGSGTRLTVV.

V and J are TRBV20-1 and TRBJ2-1; 11 bases fit TRBD2. Per the germline V gene, CDR1 is DFQATT and CDR2 is SNEGSKA (reference sequence). The CDR3 runs to 15 residues. V shed 3 bases and J 9 bases; nucleotides not matched to a gene: 10. CDR3 region: CSASISGRALGEQFF. The CDR3 DNA reads TGCAGTGCTAGTATTAGCGGGAGGGCCTTGGGTGAGCAGTTCTTC.

This clone was counted a single time. The rearrangement joins TRBV18 to TRBJ1-2, with TRBD1 identical over 7 bases. The germline V gene has CDR1 KGHSH and CDR2 LQKENI. Trimming took 3 bases from V and 2 from J; bases not matched to a gene: 15. This CDR3 region has 18 residues. Here the CDR3 reads CASSPRENRGMVNYGYTF. In nucleotides, the CDR3 is TGTGCCAGCTCACCGCGGGAAAACAGGGGCATGGTGAACTATGGCTACACCTTC.

Concerning this clone itself: Other DNA sequences in the sample encode the same CDR3. The rearrangement joins TRBV18 to TRBJ1-1; D remains unclear. This CDR3 is built from 13 residues. The V end was cut by 2 bases, the J end by 1 base, with 5 bases between. Per the germline V gene, CDR1 is KGHSH and CDR2 is LQKENI. In nucleotides, the CDR3 is TGTGCCAGCTCACCAGGGAGGAACACTGAAGCTTTCTTT. Protein: CASSPGRNTEAFF.

The chain joins TRBV6-5 to TRBJ1-2; 8 positions match TRBD1. V lost 4 bases and J lost 0; bases outside the gene matches: 4. Per the germline V gene, CDR1 is MNHEY and CDR2 is SVGAGI. This CDR3 is built from 15 residues. CDR3 in DNA: TGTGCCAGCAGTTTCGACAGGGGAGCTAACTATGGCTACACCTTC. This sequence encodes CASSFDRGANYGYTF.

The rearrangement uses TRBV4-1 and TRBJ1-6; tentative D call: TRBD1 (5 bases). The germline V gene has CDR1 MGHRA and CDR2 YSYEKL. V lost 2 bases and J 7 bases, leaving 9 bases between the germline ends. The CDR3 spans 14 residues. CDR3 sequence reads: CASSQMGGNSPLHF. The CDR3 coding sequence is TGCGCCAGCAGCCAAATGGGGGGGAATTCACCCCTCCACTTT.

This clone was recorded a few times. This rearrangement joins TRBV19 to TRBJ1-4; a weak D match, TRBD1 (5 bases). The V end lost 6 bases, the J end lost 7 bases, and 9 bases lay between the germline ends. The CDR3 has 12 amino acids. CDR1 is LNHDA, CDR2 SQIVND, per germline (reference sequence). CDR3 sequence reads: CASRIGGEKLFF. CDR3 sequence (DNA): TGTGCCAGTAGGATCGGGGGTGAAAAACTGTTTTTT. Together with reference TRBV19 and TRBJ1-4, the CDR3 gives the full variable domain: DGGITQSPKYLFRKEGQNVTLSCEQNLNHDAMYWYRQDPGQGLRLIYYSQIVNDFQKGDIAEGYSVSREKKESFPLTVTSAQKNPTAFYLCASRIGGEKLFFGSGTQLSVL.

V and J are TRBV7-9 and TRBJ1-2, with D perhaps matching TRBD1 (6 bases). The germline V and J ends were trimmed by 2 bases and 4 bases, with 14 bases remaining between them. Germline V gene sequence: CDR1 SEHNR, CDR2 FQNEAQ (reference sequence). There are 15 residues in the CDR3. As DNA, the CDR3 is TGTGCCAGCAGCTTACAGGGGTCCTTTTCCTATGGCTACACCTTC. Encoded protein: CASSLQGSFSYGYTF.

This chain links TRBV5-1 with TRBJ2-1, with 7 positions matching TRBD1. There are 16 residues in the CDR3. Germline values: CDR1 SGHRS, CDR2 YFSETQ. V lost 0 bases and J lost 5; bases outside the gene matches: 8. The CDR3 reads CASSLEGAHQNNEQFF. CDR3 nucleotide sequence: TGCGCCAGCAGCTTGGAGGGGGCCCACCAGAACAATGAGCAGTTCTTC.

This chain uses TRBV9 with TRBJ2-5; TRBD1 might be the D (6 bases). V lost 0 bases to trimming and J lost 3 bases, with 9 bases between them. The CDR3 length is 14 residues. The germline CDR1 and CDR2 sequences are SGDLS and YYNGEE. The CDR3 region is CASSVGTVKETQYF. The CDR3 DNA sequence: TGTGCCAGCAGCGTAGGGACAGTAAAAGAGACCCAGTACTTC.

V gene TRBV7-2 combines with J gene TRBJ1-5; unclear D gene. Germline-derived CDR1 and CDR2 are SGHTA and FQGNSA. This CDR3 region has 14 residues. Trimming cost V 5 bases and J 0 bases, with 8 bases left between them. In DNA, the CDR3 is TGTGCCAGCAGCCCCGAGTATAGCAATCAGCCCCAGCATTTT. Protein: CASSPEYSNQPQHF.

The rearrangement uses TRBV10-1 and TRBJ2-1; 12 nucleotides line up with TRBD1. There are 17 residues in the CDR3. Losses at the gene ends were 3 bases for V and 6 bases for J; bases not matched to a gene: 9. Germline loops: CDR1 WNHNN, CDR2 SYGVQD (reference sequence). CDR3 sequence (DNA): TGCGCCAGCAGTGATCCGGGACAGGGGGCGCGCGGCAATGAGCAGTTCTTC. Translated: CASSDPGQGARGNEQFF.

This clone appeared a few times. V usage is TRBV6-5 and J usage is TRBJ1-4; D perhaps matches TRBD1 (5 bases). Trimming pared 8 bases from V and 1 base from J, leaving 8 bases between. The CDR3 runs 13 residues. In germline, CDR1 is MNHEY, CDR2 SVGAGI. CDR3 protein: CASHRLTNEKLFF. CDR3 in DNA: TGTGCCAGCCACAGGTTAACTAATGAAAAACTGTTTTTT.

The V call is TRBV5-1, the J call TRBJ2-7, with D maybe TRBD2 (5 bases). Deletions cut 10 bases from V and 0 bases from J, with 14 bases between. This CDR3 contains 13 residues. Germline loops: CDR1 SGHRS, CDR2 YFSETQ. The CDR3 DNA is TGCGCCTGCCGGACTGAACTCTCCTACGAGCAGTACTTC. It is translated as CACRTELSYEQYF.

V and J are TRBV5-1 and TRBJ2-3; 7 bases are shared with TRBD2. The CDR3 contains 16 residues. V lost 5 bases, J lost 0 bases, and 9 bases stayed unmatched. The germline V gene has CDR1 SGHRS and CDR2 YFSETQ. For the CDR3, the DNA is TGCGCCAGCAGTTACCGCGGGGGAGCTAGCACAGATACGCAGTATTTT. It translates to CASSYRGGASTDTQYF.

The DNA for the CDR3 is TGTGCCAGCAGCTCCCAAGGGAGGGTGGATAGAGACTATGGCTACACCTTC. As protein: CASSSQGRVDRDYGYTF. The genes are TRBV7-9 and TRBJ1-2; no clear D. Trimming cost V 4 bases and J 3 bases, with 21 bases left between them. The germline CDR1 and CDR2 sequences are SEHNR and FQNEAQ (reference sequence). The CDR3 consists of 17 residues. Combining the CDR3 with reference TRBV7-9 and TRBJ1-2 gives the whole variable domain DTGVSQNPRHKITKRGQNVTFRCDPISEHNRLYWYRQTLGQGPEFLTYFQNEAQLEKSRLLSDRFSAERPKGSFSTLEIQRTEQGDSAMYLCASSSQGRVDRDYGYTFGSGTRLTVV.

This chain links TRBV7-2 with TRBJ2-6; D is uncertain. This CDR3 has 14 amino acids. Trimming shortened V by 11 bases and J by 4 bases, and 15 bases separated the two germline ends. Germline V gene sequence: CDR1 SGHTA, CDR2 FQGNSA. The CDR3 here is CALIPSAGANVLTF. In nucleotides, the CDR3 is TGTGCCCTCATCCCCAGTGCCGGGGCCAACGTCCTGACTTTC.

This clone was seen ten or more times. The same CDR3 can be traced to other DNA sequences in this sample. The chain has TRBV7-2 and TRBJ1-2; 12 nucleotides agree with TRBD1. Germline lookup yields CDR1 SGHTA and CDR2 FQGNSA. This CDR3 is 16 amino acids long. Trimming at V came to 2 bases and at J to 8 bases, leaving 9 bases not matched to a gene. The CDR3 DNA follows: TGTGCCAGCAGCTTATTCGGGGGACAGGGGGCGGGGGGCTACACCTTC. Amino acids: CASSLFGGQGAGGYTF.

This chain joins TRBV28 and TRBJ1-2; 7 nucleotides agree with TRBD1. With V trimmed by 3 bases and J by 4 bases, 23 bases remained unmatched. This CDR3 region has 20 residues. Per germline, CDR1 MDHEN and CDR2 SYDVKM. The CDR3 spells CASSLRGRWLPGDWSYGYTF. CDR3 coding DNA: TGTGCCAGCAGTTTGAGGGGGCGCTGGCTTCCCGGGGACTGGAGCTATGGCTACACCTTC.

The chain has TRBV10-3 and TRBJ2-7; 10 bases map to TRBD1. This CDR3 spans 15 amino acids. CDR1 and CDR2 (germline): ENHRY, SYGVKD. V dropped 1 base and J dropped 2; count of bases not matched to a gene: 2. The CDR3 region has the DNA TGTGCCATCAGTGAGTGGGGGACAGGGGCCTACGAGCAGTACTTC. It encodes CAISEWGTGAYEQYF.

The V and J genes are TRBV2 and TRBJ1-5; 7 bases fit TRBD1. Germline values: CDR1 SNHLY, CDR2 FYNNEI. The CDR3 covers 15 residues. The ends lost 3 bases at V and 2 bases at J; junction bases unmatched: 4. CDR3 amino acids: CASSEDGTGNQPQHF. CDR3 DNA sequence: TGTGCCAGCAGTGAGGACGGGACAGGCAATCAGCCCCAGCATTTT.

The genes are TRBV30 and TRBJ1-2; the D is unclear. Looked up from germline, CDR1 is GTSNPN and CDR2 is SVGIG (reference sequence). This CDR3 is built from 12 residues. The germline V and J ends were trimmed by 0 bases and 8 bases, with 10 bases remaining between them. In DNA, the CDR3 is TGTGCCTGGAGTGTACTTGGCGGCGGCTACACCTTC. It translates to CAWSVLGGGYTF.

This rearrangement joins TRBV9 to TRBJ2-3; 11 nucleotides line up with TRBD2. CDR1 and CDR2 (germline): SGDLS, YYNGEE. CDR3 length: 18 amino acids. The V and J ends lost 0 bases and 2 bases, in that order; junction bases with no gene match: 8. The chain's CDR3 is CASSVGSGRAPPTDTQYF. The DNA of the CDR3 is TGTGCCAGCAGCGTAGGTAGCGGGAGGGCCCCCCCCACAGATACGCAGTATTTT.

The chain links TRBV28 to TRBJ1-5; TRBD1 matches 9 bases. Germline CDR1 and CDR2: MDHEN and SYDVKM. J gave up 4 bases and V 6 bases, and 7 bases lay outside the gene matches. The CDR3 is made up of 15 amino acids. The CDR3 DNA is TGTGCCAGCAGCGCGGGACAGGGCTTTAATCAGCCCCAGCATTTT. Its translation is CASSAGQGFNQPQHF.

This clone was recorded a few times. The J gene is TRBJ2-1, the V gene TRBV29-1; a weak D match, TRBD2 (6 bases). CDR1 and CDR2 from the germline V gene are SQVTM and ANQGSEA. CDR3 length equals 16 residues. V was trimmed by 5 bases and J by 4 bases, leaving 21 bases between them. The CDR3 loop is CSVRGVAVQLYNEQFF. The CDR3 nucleotides read TGCAGCGTTAGGGGAGTAGCGGTACAACTATACAATGAGCAGTTCTTC.

The rearrangement joins TRBV28 to TRBJ2-7; 7 nucleotides match TRBD2. Trimming at V came to 1 base and at J to 7 bases, leaving 4 bases not matched to a gene. The CDR3 sequence is 13 residues long. CDR1 MDHEN and CDR2 SYDVKM come from the germline V gene. For the CDR3, the DNA is TGTGCCAGCAGTTTATTAGCGGGCAATGAGCAGTACTTC. The encoded protein is CASSLLAGNEQYF.

The chain combines TRBV14 with TRBJ1-4; D is uncertain. The CDR3 has 14 residues. The V end lost 3 bases, the J end lost 7 bases, and 12 bases lay between the germline ends. Germline CDR1 is SGHDN and CDR2 is FVKESK. This CDR3 is CASSQTGYSEKLFF. CDR3 bases: TGTGCCAGCAGCCAGACGGGGTATAGTGAAAAACTGTTTTTT.

CDR3 in amino acids: CAISHGTGGNTIYF. CDR3 coding DNA: TGTGCCATCAGCCACGGGACAGGGGGGAACACCATATATTTT. The chain couples TRBV10-3 to TRBJ1-3, with 11 bases lining up with TRBD1. Germline CDR1 is ENHRY and CDR2 is SYGVKD. J lost 7 bases, V lost 6 bases, and 5 bases had no gene match. There are 14 residues in the CDR3.

This sequence joins TRBV5-8 and TRBJ1-4; 8 bases map to TRBD1. From germline, CDR1 is SGHTS and CDR2 YDEGEE. The CDR3 has 12 residues. Losses at the gene ends were 9 bases for V and 5 bases for J; bases not matched to a gene: 3. The CDR3 region has the DNA TGTGCCAATCGACAGGGGAATGAAAAACTGTTTTTT. Protein product: CANRQGNEKLFF.

CDR3 region: CASSIDRGNQPQHF. As DNA, the CDR3 is TGTGCCAGCAGTATCGACAGGGGGAATCAGCCCCAGCATTTT. The chain is built from TRBV27 and TRBJ1-5; TRBD1 matches 9 bases. Germline lookup yields CDR1 MNHEY and CDR2 SMNVEV (reference sequence). The CDR3 has 14 amino acids. Unmatched junction bases numbered 3, after V lost 5 bases and J lost 4 bases.